Listed below are T cell receptor beta chains from one sample, sequenced in a study of shared clonotypes between healthy human individuals. Produced via immunoSEQ multiplex PCR; TCRdb's table is partial and in-frame only. The sample lists 2.5 million or so clones, around nine tenths occurring once. Sequenced material: naive CD4+ T cells sorted from blood. The receptors derive from a young man in good health. CDR3s leave out the opening cysteine and the closing phenylalanine or tryptophan. A D gene is named only where the DNA matches it firmly. Size tells how often a clone was seen (once, few, many) or the class of an expanded clone, and some rows leave it out.

D gene: NA; CDR3 length: 13; J gene: TRBJ1-2; V gene: TRBV25-1; clone size: once; CDR3 protein: ASSEWGGYDYGYT
D gene: NA; CDR3 length: 12; J gene: TRBJ1-1; V gene: TRBV18; clone size: NA; CDR3 protein: ASSPPGLSLEAF
D gene: NA; CDR3 length: 12; J gene: TRBJ2-7; V gene: TRBV6-5; clone size: NA; CDR3 protein: ASSYVRESYEQY
D gene: NA; CDR3 length: 16; J gene: TRBJ2-5; V gene: TRBV5-4; clone size: NA; CDR3 protein: ASSLATQFTGGQETQY
D gene: NA; CDR3 length: 11; J gene: TRBJ1-2; V gene: TRBV15; clone size: NA; CDR3 protein: ATSRDRAYGYT
D gene: NA; CDR3 length: 14; J gene: TRBJ2-2; V gene: TRBV5-1; clone size: NA; CDR3 protein: ASSTLGGPTTGELF
D gene: NA; CDR3 length: 10; J gene: TRBJ2-5; V gene: TRBV10-2; clone size: NA; CDR3 protein: ASSESGETQY
D gene: NA; CDR3 length: 13; J gene: TRBJ2-1; V gene: TRBV5-1; clone size: NA; CDR3 protein: ASSLAPSVENEQF
D gene: NA; CDR3 length: 14; J gene: TRBJ1-2; V gene: TRBV6-4; clone size: NA; CDR3 protein: ASIWATTGSVYGYT
D gene: TRBD1; CDR3 length: 12; J gene: TRBJ1-6; V gene: TRBV4-1; clone size: NA; CDR3 protein: ASSLTGVDSPLH
D gene: NA; CDR3 length: 13; J gene: TRBJ1-3; V gene: TRBV9; clone size: NA; CDR3 protein: ASSVAASSGNTIY
D gene: NA; CDR3 length: 14; J gene: TRBJ2-3; V gene: TRBV14; clone size: NA; CDR3 protein: ASSPIPGVSTDTQY
D gene: NA; CDR3 length: 13; J gene: TRBJ2-5; V gene: TRBV6-1; clone size: NA; CDR3 protein: ASSGGLVGQETQY
D gene: NA; CDR3 length: 17; J gene: TRBJ1-6; V gene: TRBV27; clone size: NA; CDR3 protein: ASKKTGGINSSYNSPLH
D gene: NA; CDR3 length: 12; J gene: TRBJ1-2; V gene: TRBV30; clone size: once; CDR3 protein: AWRRQPDNYGYT
D gene: NA; CDR3 length: 12; J gene: TRBJ2-7; V gene: TRBV11-2; clone size: NA; CDR3 protein: ASSQTDGPYEQY
D gene: TRBD2; CDR3 length: 14; J gene: TRBJ2-7; V gene: TRBV25-1; clone size: NA; CDR3 protein: ASSVGTSGDSYEQY
D gene: TRBD1; CDR3 length: 14; J gene: TRBJ2-7; V gene: TRBV6-1; clone size: NA; CDR3 protein: ASSEFFQGAPYEQY
D gene: NA; CDR3 length: 12; J gene: TRBJ1-1; V gene: TRBV6-4; clone size: NA; CDR3 protein: ASRPDDMNTEAF
D gene: NA; CDR3 length: 9; J gene: TRBJ1-1; V gene: TRBV10-3; clone size: NA; CDR3 protein: AIIQGTEAF
D gene: NA; CDR3 length: 11; J gene: TRBJ2-1; V gene: TRBV9; clone size: NA; CDR3 protein: ASSVAQYNEQF
D gene: NA; CDR3 length: 10; J gene: TRBJ2-7; V gene: TRBV28; clone size: NA; CDR3 protein: ASSRGYYEQY
D gene: NA; CDR3 length: 10; J gene: TRBJ1-2; V gene: TRBV19; clone size: NA; CDR3 protein: ATRWGNYGYT
D gene: TRBD2; CDR3 length: 13; J gene: TRBJ2-5; V gene: TRBV7-9; clone size: NA; CDR3 protein: ASSGSGRADETQY
D gene: NA; CDR3 length: 13; J gene: TRBJ2-3; V gene: TRBV10-1; clone size: NA; CDR3 protein: ASSEGGPGTDTQY
D gene: NA; CDR3 length: 13; J gene: TRBJ2-3; V gene: TRBV11-2; clone size: NA; CDR3 protein: ASSSPGLSTDTQY
D gene: NA; CDR3 length: 14; J gene: TRBJ2-2; V gene: TRBV10-2; clone size: NA; CDR3 protein: ASSEFGGIGTGELF
D gene: TRBD2; CDR3 length: 14; J gene: TRBJ2-5; V gene: TRBV4-2; clone size: NA; CDR3 protein: ASSQYSGGPEETQY
D gene: TRBD1; CDR3 length: 16; J gene: TRBJ1-2; V gene: TRBV28; clone size: NA; CDR3 protein: ASSSLSIKGTADYGYT
D gene: NA; CDR3 length: 12; J gene: TRBJ2-1; V gene: TRBV30; clone size: NA; CDR3 protein: AWSRTSSYNEQF
D gene: NA; CDR3 length: 11; J gene: TRBJ2-5; V gene: TRBV7-2; clone size: NA; CDR3 protein: ASSIGAKETQY
D gene: TRBD1; CDR3 length: 12; J gene: TRBJ2-5; V gene: TRBV5-4; clone size: NA; CDR3 protein: ASSSGTAQETQY
D gene: TRBD2; CDR3 length: 15; J gene: TRBJ2-3; V gene: TRBV18; clone size: NA; CDR3 protein: ASSPPGLAGGTDTQY
D gene: TRBD2; CDR3 length: 13; J gene: TRBJ2-7; V gene: TRBV5-1; clone size: NA; CDR3 protein: ASRFTSGGAHEQY
D gene: TRBD1; CDR3 length: 12; J gene: TRBJ1-1; V gene: TRBV6-5; clone size: NA; CDR3 protein: ASTKGQTLGEAF
D gene: NA; CDR3 length: 13; J gene: TRBJ2-5; V gene: TRBV30; clone size: NA; CDR3 protein: AWSLTGSWQETQY
D gene: TRBD2; CDR3 length: 18; J gene: TRBJ2-4; V gene: TRBV15; clone size: NA; CDR3 protein: ATSREVTGLAGAGGNIQY
D gene: NA; CDR3 length: 11; J gene: TRBJ1-1; V gene: TRBV19; clone size: NA; CDR3 protein: ASSEPSNTEAF
D gene: NA; CDR3 length: 11; J gene: TRBJ2-2; V gene: TRBV30; clone size: NA; CDR3 protein: AWSVSHSGELF
D gene: NA; CDR3 length: 12; J gene: TRBJ1-1; V gene: TRBV6-6; clone size: NA; CDR3 protein: ASSYLGVTREAF
D gene: NA; CDR3 length: 12; J gene: TRBJ2-7; V gene: TRBV5-6; clone size: once; CDR3 protein: ASSLGPISWEQY
D gene: TRBD2; CDR3 length: 13; J gene: TRBJ2-3; V gene: TRBV2; clone size: NA; CDR3 protein: ASSATSGGGDTQY
D gene: TRBD1; CDR3 length: 12; J gene: TRBJ2-5; V gene: TRBV5-4; clone size: NA; CDR3 protein: ASSPTGGRETQY
D gene: NA; CDR3 length: 12; J gene: TRBJ2-3; V gene: TRBV11-2; clone size: NA; CDR3 protein: ASSLGQVTDTQY
D gene: NA; CDR3 length: 13; J gene: TRBJ2-1; V gene: TRBV7-2; clone size: NA; CDR3 protein: ASSRVSEGGNEQF
D gene: TRBD2; CDR3 length: 13; J gene: TRBJ2-7; V gene: TRBV19; clone size: NA; CDR3 protein: ASTISSGGAYEQY
D gene: NA; CDR3 length: 12; J gene: TRBJ2-5; V gene: TRBV29-1; clone size: NA; CDR3 protein: SVEDALFQETQY
D gene: TRBD1; CDR3 length: 15; J gene: TRBJ2-6; V gene: TRBV18; clone size: NA; CDR3 protein: ASSPSTGGSGANVLT
D gene: TRBD1; CDR3 length: 13; J gene: TRBJ1-2; V gene: TRBV27; clone size: NA; CDR3 protein: ASGSTGGANYGYT
D gene: NA; CDR3 length: 13; J gene: TRBJ2-2; V gene: TRBV5-4; clone size: NA; CDR3 protein: ASSRQFGSTGELF
D gene: TRBD2; CDR3 length: 12; J gene: TRBJ2-7; V gene: TRBV2; clone size: NA; CDR3 protein: ASRGRTSSSEQY
D gene: NA; CDR3 length: 12; J gene: TRBJ1-6; V gene: TRBV28; clone size: NA; CDR3 protein: ASSKTGRVSPLH
D gene: NA; CDR3 length: 10; J gene: TRBJ2-7; V gene: TRBV10-2; clone size: NA; CDR3 protein: ASSESGSAQY
D gene: TRBD1; CDR3 length: 13; J gene: TRBJ2-7; V gene: TRBV5-1; clone size: NA; CDR3 protein: ASSVSGTGGHEQY
D gene: TRBD2; CDR3 length: 13; J gene: TRBJ2-1; V gene: TRBV7-9; clone size: NA; CDR3 protein: ASSSRLAGDNEQF